These 21 T cell receptor beta chains share one sample of origin, sequenced in a study of T cell responses to AZD1222 COVID-19 vaccine. Sequencing was performed with immunoSEQ multiplex PCR; in TCRdb, only in-frame clones are kept and a portion is missing. The sample shows roughly 100,000 clones, approximately 89% of them seen only once. The starting material was peripheral blood, obtained 28 days after the second dose of the MenACWY control vaccine. The source of these receptors is an adult who received the MenACWY meningococcal vaccine as a control.

The chain recombines TRBV4-2 with TRBJ1-4, with D maybe TRBD1 (6 bases). This CDR3 has 16 residues. Between the trimmed V and J ends, which lost 0 bases and 5 bases, there was a span of 13 bases. Germline V gene sequence: CDR1 LGHNA, CDR2 YNFKEQ. CDR3 coding DNA: TGTGCCAGCAGCCAAGATTCGGGGGCAGGGAATGAAAAACTGTTTTTT. It translates to CASSQDSGAGNEKLFF.

CDR3 loop: CASSLALQIYEQYF. The CDR3 bases are TGTGCCAGCAGCTTAGCGCTACAGATCTACGAGCAGTACTTC. The chain recombines TRBV7-8 with TRBJ2-7; D gene uncertain. Trimming took 0 bases from V and 3 from J, leaving 9 bases between them. In germline, CDR1 is SGHVS, CDR2 FQNEAQ. The CDR3 is made up of 14 amino acids.

This chain connects TRBV4-1 to TRBJ2-7; 7 nucleotides line up with TRBD1. The CDR3 sequence is 18 residues long. J lost 3 bases, V lost 4 bases, and 18 bases had no gene match. The germline V gene encodes CDR1 MGHRA and CDR2 YSYEKL. The chain's CDR3 is CASSPRPYRTGGLYEQYF. The CDR3, as DNA: TGCGCCAGCAGCCCCAGACCATATCGGACAGGAGGTCTCTACGAGCAGTACTTC.

This sequence joins TRBV5-1 and TRBJ1-1; the D gene is possibly TRBD1 (5 bases). CDR1 and CDR2 from the germline V gene are SGHRS and YFSETQ. V was cut by 1 base and J by 0 bases, with 7 bases left in between. The length of the CDR3 is 14 residues. The CDR3 region has the DNA TGCGCCAGCAGCTTGTGGGGCATGAACACTGAAGCTTTCTTT. It translates to CASSLWGMNTEAFF.

This chain uses TRBV20-1 with TRBJ1-2; no firm D call. The CDR3 runs 14 residues. Trimming left V 3 bases short and J 0 bases short, with 11 bases between. Germline V gene data show CDR1 as DFQATT and CDR2 as SNEGSKA (reference sequence). In nucleotides, the CDR3 is TGCAGTGCTAGTTCGGCAGGTCCTAACTATGGCTACACCTTC. Its translation is CSASSAGPNYGYTF.

V gene TRBV5-6 combines with J gene TRBJ1-5; D perhaps matches TRBD1 (6 bases). V was shortened by 6 bases and J by 4 bases, with 17 bases between the two germline ends. Germline CDR1 and CDR2: SGHDT and YYEEEE. The CDR3 has 15 amino acids. This chain's CDR3 is CASNFGGARNQPQHF. The CDR3, as DNA: TGTGCCAGCAATTTTGGGGGGGCAAGGAATCAGCCCCAGCATTTT. Combining the CDR3 with reference TRBV5-6 and TRBJ1-5 gives the whole variable domain DAGVTQSPTHLIKTRGQQVTLRCSPKSGHDTVSWYQQALGQGPQFIFQYYEEEERQRGNFPDRFSGHQFPNYSSELNVNALLLGDSALYLCASNFGGARNQPQHFGDGTRLSIL.

This clone was recorded once. J is TRBJ1-5 and V is TRBV23-1; possible D gene TRBD1, 5 bases. TRBV23-1 is filed as an ORF, its function uncertain. The CDR3 covers 15 residues. Trimming removed 2 bases at V and 2 bases at J, with 10 bases between. In DNA form, the CDR3 reads TGCGCCAGCAGTCAAGACAGCGCTCGCAATCAGCCCCAGCATTTT. Translated, it gives CASSQDSARNQPQHF.

Only one count was recorded for this clone. V and J are TRBV19 and TRBJ2-7; no firm D call. Looked up from germline, CDR1 is LNHDA and CDR2 is SQIVND (reference sequence). The CDR3 loop spans 13 amino acids. Trimming left V 3 bases short and J 1 base short, with 7 bases between. CDR3 loop: CASSIGGSYEQYF. DNA for the CDR3: TGTGCCAGTAGTATTGGCGGTTCCTACGAGCAGTACTTC.

V is TRBV4-1 and J is TRBJ1-4; a possible D gene is TRBD1 (6 bases). Germline V gene sequence: CDR1 MGHRA, CDR2 YSYEKL. The CDR3 loop spans 16 amino acids. With 1 base removed from V and 4 bases from J, the gap between germline ends came to 13 bases. The CDR3 DNA sequence: TGCGCCAGCAGCCAAGGGGGGGCAGGGGTTAATGAAAAACTGTTTTTT. It is translated as CASSQGGAGVNEKLFF.

The chain uses TRBV6-2 or TRBV6-3 and TRBJ2-4, with 9 positions matching TRBD1. Germline CDR1 is MNHEY and CDR2 is SVGEGT. CDR3 length: 17 residues. The J segment lost 4 bases and the V segment lost 2 bases, leaving 9 bases of the junction unmatched. CDR3 sequence reads: CASSYLVEGQGKNIQYF. For the CDR3, the DNA is TGTGCCAGCAGTTACCTCGTTGAAGGACAGGGGAAAAACATTCAGTACTTC.

V usage is TRBV18 and J usage is TRBJ1-1; tentatively, D is TRBD1 (5 bases). The V end was cut by 3 bases, the J end by 4 bases, with 21 bases between. Germline V lookup: CDR1 KGHSH, CDR2 LQKENI. The CDR3 has 17 residues. CDR3: CASSPLGTGMGGTEAFF. The CDR3 DNA reads TGTGCCAGCTCACCCCTCGGGACCGGGATGGGTGGCACTGAAGCTTTCTTT.

The chain carries TRBV5-4 and TRBJ2-2; 9 bases match TRBD1. The germline CDR1 and CDR2 sequences are SGHNT and YYREEE (reference sequence). This CDR3 has 16 amino acids. J lost 4 bases, V lost 0 bases, and 4 bases had no gene match. The CDR3 nucleotides read TGTGCCAGCAGCTTGGCTGGGACAGGGATCACCGGGGAGCTGTTTTTT. Translated: CASSLAGTGITGELFF.

The chain is built from TRBV6-2 or TRBV6-3 and TRBJ1-2; tentative D call: TRBD1 (5 bases). V lost 4 bases and J 3 bases, leaving 15 bases between the germline ends. The CDR3 length is 15 residues. CDR1 is MNHEY, CDR2 SVGEGT, per germline. The CDR3 is CASSSPDRGYYGYTF. The CDR3 DNA follows: TGTGCCAGCAGTTCTCCCGACCGGGGGTACTATGGCTACACCTTC.

This chain uses TRBV6-4 with TRBJ2-1; TRBD2 is a possible D gene (6 bases). The CDR3 extends over 15 amino acids. V was trimmed by 3 bases and J by 0 bases, leaving 9 bases between them. CDR1 is MRHNA, CDR2 SNTAGT, per germline. The CDR3 here is CASSDGGGSYNEQFF. CDR3 DNA: TGTGCCAGCAGTGATGGGGGAGGCTCCTACAATGAGCAGTTCTTC.

The rearrangement uses TRBV12-3 or TRBV12-4 and TRBJ1-6; D possibly corresponds to TRBD1 (6 bases). CDR3 length: 13 amino acids. V was trimmed by 5 bases and J by 13 bases, leaving 15 bases between them. The CDR3 coding sequence is TGTGCCAGCAGTCGAGACGGGCAGGGGCCCCTCCACTTT. Amino acid sequence: CASSRDGQGPLHF.

The rearrangement uses TRBV4-1 and TRBJ2-2; D may be TRBD1 (5 bases). Trimming shortened V by 0 bases and J by 6 bases, and 11 bases separated the two germline ends. The CDR3 runs 15 residues. CDR1 is MGHRA and CDR2 is YSYEKL in the germline V gene. This CDR3 reads CASSQDDRGAGELFF. Written as DNA, the CDR3 is TGCGCCAGCAGCCAAGATGATAGGGGTGCCGGGGAGCTGTTTTTT.

This clone occurred a few times. The chain is built from TRBV6-5 and TRBJ2-7; D call uncertain. CDR3 length equals 15 residues. Per the germline V gene, CDR1 is MNHEY and CDR2 is SVGAGI. Trimming left V 0 bases short and J 0 bases short, with 9 bases between. The CDR3 here is CASSYSGSYSYEQYF. CDR3 sequence (DNA): TGTGCCAGCAGTTACTCGGGTTCGTACTCCTACGAGCAGTACTTC.

The chain combines TRBV7-3 with TRBJ2-1; 7 nucleotides match TRBD2. Germline V gene data show CDR1 as SGHTA and CDR2 as FQGTGA. The CDR3 spans 15 residues. V lost 4 bases, J lost 1 base, and 4 bases stayed unmatched. Written as DNA, the CDR3 is TGTGCCAGCAGCTCCGGACTAGTGTCCTACAATGAGCAGTTCTTC. Its protein product is CASSSGLVSYNEQFF.

V gene TRBV7-9 combines with J gene TRBJ2-2, with TRBD2 identical over 7 bases. Germline loops: CDR1 SEHNR, CDR2 FQNEAQ (reference sequence). Trimming took 0 bases from V and 6 from J; bases not matched to a gene: 4. This CDR3 is built from 15 residues. The CDR3 sequence: CASSLARLAAGELFF. The DNA of the CDR3 is TGTGCCAGCAGCTTAGCGCGGCTAGCGGCCGGGGAGCTGTTTTTT.

V and J are TRBV4-3 and TRBJ2-7, with no clear D. With 0 bases removed from V and 6 bases from J, the gap between germline ends came to 9 bases. The CDR3 has 13 amino acids. Germline V gene lookup returns CDR1 LGHNA and CDR2 YSLEER. CDR3 sequence reads: CASSQDSSREQYF. The CDR3 DNA reads as TGCGCCAGCAGCCAAGATTCTTCCCGCGAGCAGTACTTC.

For the CDR3, the DNA is TGTGCCAGCAGCTTAGTTGCAGGGGGCAATTCACCCCTCCACTTT. It translates to CASSLVAGGNSPLHF. The chain recombines TRBV7-8 with TRBJ1-6; 8 nucleotides agree with TRBD1. The CDR3 is 15 residues long. V lost 1 base, J lost 7 bases, and 3 bases stayed unmatched. CDR1 SGHVS and CDR2 FQNEAQ come from the germline V gene.